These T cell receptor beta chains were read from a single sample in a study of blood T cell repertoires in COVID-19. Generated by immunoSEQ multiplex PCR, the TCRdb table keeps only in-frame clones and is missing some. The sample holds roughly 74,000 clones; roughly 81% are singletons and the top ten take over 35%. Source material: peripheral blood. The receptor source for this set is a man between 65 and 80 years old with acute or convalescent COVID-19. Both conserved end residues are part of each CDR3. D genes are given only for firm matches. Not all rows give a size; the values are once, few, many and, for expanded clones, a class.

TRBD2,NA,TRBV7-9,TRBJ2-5,CASSPLPRLAGGPRTQYF,TGTGCCAGCAGCCCCCTGCCCCGACTAGCGGGGGGCCCTCGGACCCAGTACTTC
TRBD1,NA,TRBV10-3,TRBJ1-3,CAISGDSVGNTIYF,TGTGCCATCAGTGGGGACAGCGTTGGAAACACCATATATTTT
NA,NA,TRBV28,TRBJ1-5,CASSLTSQPQHF,TGTGCCAGCAGTTTAACAAGTCAGCCCCAGCATTTT
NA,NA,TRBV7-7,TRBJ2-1,CASSLSGSSYNEQFF,TGTGCTAGCAGCTTGTCTGGGAGCTCCTACAATGAGCAGTTCTTC
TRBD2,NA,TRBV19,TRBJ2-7,CASSTGAGSYEQYF,TGTGCCAGTAGTACCGGAGCGGGATCCTACGAGCAGTACTTC
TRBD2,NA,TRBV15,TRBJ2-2,CATSRGLAGDTGELFF,TGTGCCACCAGCAGGGGACTAGCGGGAGATACCGGGGAGCTGTTTTTT
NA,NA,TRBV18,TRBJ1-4,CASSPRERREKLFF,TGTGCCAGCTCACCACGCGAGAGGCGGGAAAAACTGTTTTTT
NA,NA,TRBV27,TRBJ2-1,CASSTDGSSYNEQFF,TGTGCCAGCAGTACGGACGGGAGCTCCTACAATGAGCAGTTCTTC
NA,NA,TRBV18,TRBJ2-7,CASSPLGAFNEQYF,TGTGCCAGCTCACCCCTAGGAGCTTTCAACGAGCAGTACTTC
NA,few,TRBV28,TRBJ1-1,CASSLISVNTEAFF,TGTGCCAGCAGTTTGATTTCAGTGAACACTGAAGCTTTCTTT
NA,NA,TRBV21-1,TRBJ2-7,CASSTRTSYEQYF,TGTGCCAGCAGCACCCGGACTAGTTACGAGCAGTACTTC
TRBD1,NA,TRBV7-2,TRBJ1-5,CASSFRQGVGQPQHF,TGTGCCAGCAGCTTCCGACAGGGGGTTGGTCAGCCCCAGCATTTT
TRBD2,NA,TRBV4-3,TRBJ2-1,CASSQDTAGGSYNEQFF,TGCGCCAGCAGCCAAGATACGGCGGGGGGGTCGTACAATGAGCAGTTCTTC
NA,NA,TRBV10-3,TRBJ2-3,CAISSGGGFTDTQYF,TGTGCCATCAGCTCAGGCGGAGGGTTCACAGATACGCAGTATTTT
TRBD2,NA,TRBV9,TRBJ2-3,CASSGSGGGSDTQYF,TGTGCCAGCAGCGGAAGCGGGGGGGGCTCAGATACGCAGTATTTT
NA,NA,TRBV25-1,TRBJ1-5,CARDSGNQPQHF,TGTGCCAGGGACAGTGGCAATCAGCCCCAGCATTTT
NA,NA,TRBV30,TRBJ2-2,CAWSKVRGAGELFF,TGTGCCTGGAGTAAGGTCAGGGGAGCCGGGGAGCTGTTTTTT
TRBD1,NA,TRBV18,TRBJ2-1,CASSRTGNLNEQFF,TGTGCCAGCTCACGGACAGGGAATTTAAATGAGCAGTTCTTC
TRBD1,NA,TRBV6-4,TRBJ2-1,CASSEQGADYNEQFF,TGTGCCAGCAGTGAGCAGGGGGCTGACTACAATGAGCAGTTCTTC
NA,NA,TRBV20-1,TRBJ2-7,CSATRSGEQYF,TGCAGTGCCACCCGGTCCGGCGAGCAGTACTTC
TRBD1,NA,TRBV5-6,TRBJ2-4,CASSPNRGPGQLAKNIQYF,TGTGCCAGCAGCCCAAACAGGGGCCCGGGTCAGCTAGCCAAAAACATTCAGTACTTC
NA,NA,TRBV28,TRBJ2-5,CASSPGRQETQYF,TGTGCCAGCAGCCCGGGGAGGCAAGAGACCCAGTACTTC
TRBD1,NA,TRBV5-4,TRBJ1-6,CASSLGQGSQPLHF,TGTGCCAGCAGCTTGGGACAGGGAAGTCAACCCCTCCACTTT
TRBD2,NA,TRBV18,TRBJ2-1,CASSPPRLAGNNEQFF,TGTGCCAGCTCACCACCGAGATTAGCGGGAAATAATGAGCAGTTCTTC
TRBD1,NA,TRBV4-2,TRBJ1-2,CASSQVGQGYGYTF,TGTGCCAGCAGCCAAGTGGGACAGGGCTATGGCTACACCTTC
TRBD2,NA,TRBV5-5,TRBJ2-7,CASSLSGRGSYEQYF,TGTGCCAGCAGCTTGTCCGGGAGGGGGTCCTACGAGCAGTACTTC
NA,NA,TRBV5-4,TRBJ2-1,CASSSLGAGQSYNEQFF,TGTGCCAGCAGCTCCCTGGGGGCGGGACAGTCCTACAATGAGCAGTTCTTC
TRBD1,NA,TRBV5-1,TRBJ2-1,CASSYIQGTYSEQFF,TGCGCCAGCAGTTACATACAGGGGACGTACAGTGAGCAGTTCTTC
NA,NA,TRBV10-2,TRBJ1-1,CASSYGRGNTEAFF,TGCGCCAGCAGTTACGGGCGGGGGAACACTGAAGCTTTCTTT
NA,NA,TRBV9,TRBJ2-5,CASSASEVRGTQYF,TGTGCCAGCAGCGCTAGCGAAGTCCGGGGGACCCAGTACTTC
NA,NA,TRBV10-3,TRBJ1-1,CAIRSGQGNTEAFF,TGTGCCATCAGGTCCGGACAAGGGAACACTGAAGCTTTCTTT
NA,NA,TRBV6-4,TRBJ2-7,CASIGECYYEQYF,TGTGCCAGCATAGGAGAGTGTTACTACGAGCAGTACTTC
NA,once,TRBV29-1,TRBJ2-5,CSVEDLSVVGETQYF,TGCAGCGTTGAAGATCTTAGCGTGGTAGGAGAGACCCAGTACTTC
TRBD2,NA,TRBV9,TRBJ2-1,CASSPPGRGGRAIDEQFF,TGTGCCAGCAGCCCCCCGGGGCGGGGCGGGAGGGCCATTGATGAGCAGTTCTTC
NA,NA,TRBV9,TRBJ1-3,CASSVGVPSSGNTIYF,TGTGCCAGCAGCGTAGGGGTACCTAGCTCTGGAAACACCATATATTTT
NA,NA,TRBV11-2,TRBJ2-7,CASSWAGSGYEQYF,TGTGCCAGCAGCTGGGCAGGGTCGGGCTACGAGCAGTACTTC
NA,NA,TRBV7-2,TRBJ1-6,CASSLAAAGVNSPLHF,TGTGCCAGCAGCTTAGCTGCGGCGGGGGTCAATTCACCCCTCCACTTT
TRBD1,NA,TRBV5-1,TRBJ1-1,CASSSRGDTEAFF,TGCGCCAGCAGCTCCAGGGGGGACACTGAAGCTTTCTTT
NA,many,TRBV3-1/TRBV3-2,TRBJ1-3,CASSQDEVSGRPIYF,TGTGCCAGCAGCCAAGATGAGGTATCGGGGAGACCCATATATTTT
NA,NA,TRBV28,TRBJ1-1,CASSSTTPNTEAFF,TGTGCCAGCAGTTCTACGACACCGAACACTGAAGCTTTCTTT
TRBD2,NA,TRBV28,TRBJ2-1,CASSFTSGAYNEQFF,TGTGCCAGCAGTTTCACTAGCGGGGCCTACAATGAGCAGTTCTTC
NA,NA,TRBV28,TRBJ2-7,CASSQIKGQTYEQYF,TGTGCCAGCAGTCAAATCAAGGGACAAACCTACGAGCAGTACTTC
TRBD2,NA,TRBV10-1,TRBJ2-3,CASSRLAGRDTQYF,TGCGCCAGCAGTAGACTAGCGGGACGAGATACGCAGTATTTT
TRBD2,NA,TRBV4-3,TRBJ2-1,CASSPQAGVSYNEQFF,TGCGCCAGCAGCCCACAAGCGGGGGTATCCTACAATGAGCAGTTCTTC
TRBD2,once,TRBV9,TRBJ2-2,CASSVEPSGRGNTGELFF,TGTGCCAGCAGCGTAGAACCTAGCGGGAGGGGGAACACCGGGGAGCTGTTTTTT
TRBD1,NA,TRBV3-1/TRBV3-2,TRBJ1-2,CASSQEGGRGDYGYTF,TGTGCCAGCAGCCAAGAAGGCGGCAGGGGGGACTATGGCTACACCTTC
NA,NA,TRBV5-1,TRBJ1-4,CASSLSLNEKLFF,TGCGCCAGCAGCTTGAGCCTTAATGAAAAACTGTTTTTT
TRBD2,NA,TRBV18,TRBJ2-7,CASSPQAGSGGYEQYF,TGTGCCAGCTCACCACAGGCGGGGAGCGGGGGGTACGAGCAGTACTTC
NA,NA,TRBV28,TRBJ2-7,CASSFPPGYEQYF,TGTGCCAGCAGTTTTCCCCCAGGCTACGAGCAGTACTTC
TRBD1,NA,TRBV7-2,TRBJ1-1,CASSLEDRGGTEAFF,TGTGCCAGCAGCTTAGAAGACAGGGGAGGGACTGAAGCTTTCTTT
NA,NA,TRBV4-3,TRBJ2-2,CASSQGNRAGTGELFF,TGCGCCAGCAGCCAAGGGAACAGGGCGGGCACCGGGGAGCTGTTTTTT
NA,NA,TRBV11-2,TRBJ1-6,CASSERIAGLNSPLHF,TGTGCCAGCAGCGAGAGAATCGCAGGGCTGAATTCACCCCTCCACTTT
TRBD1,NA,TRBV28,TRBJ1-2,CASSADRYNYGYTF,TGTGCCAGCAGTGCGGACAGGTATAACTATGGCTACACCTTC
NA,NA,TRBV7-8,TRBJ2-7,CASSGGLYEQYF,TGTGCCAGCAGCGGTGGACTATACGAGCAGTACTTC
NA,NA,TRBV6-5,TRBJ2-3,CASSYGQGITDTQYF,TGTGCCAGCAGTTACGGCCAGGGGATTACAGATACGCAGTATTTT
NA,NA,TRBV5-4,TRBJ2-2,CASSGNNRAGTGELFF,TGTGCCAGCAGCGGAAATAACAGGGCGGGCACCGGGGAGCTGTTTTTT
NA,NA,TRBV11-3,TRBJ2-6,CASSLGVESSGANVLTF,TGTGCCAGCAGCTTAGGAGTCGAGAGCTCTGGGGCCAACGTCCTGACTTTC
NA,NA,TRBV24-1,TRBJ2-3,CATSDGRGDTQYF,TGTGCCACCAGTGATGGGCGGGGAGATACGCAGTATTTT
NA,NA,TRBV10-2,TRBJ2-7,CASKGGGEGYEQYF,TGCGCCAGCAAGGGGGGGGGAGAAGGGTACGAGCAGTACTTC
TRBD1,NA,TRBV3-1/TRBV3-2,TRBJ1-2,CASSHRTGDGYTF,TGTGCCAGCAGTCACAGGACAGGGGATGGCTACACCTTC